What follows are 8 T cell receptor beta chains derived from one specimen sequenced in a study of T cells in localized non-small cell lung cancer. Some clones are missing from TCRdb's copy, which holds only in-frame ones; the method was immunoSEQ multiplex PCR. The sample holds about 78,000 clones, roughly 81% seen once. This sample comprised peripheral blood, obtained before any cancer treatment. These receptors came from a man aged 35-69 years with stage I lung adenocarcinoma.

The chain has TRBV6-6 and TRBJ2-7; D possibly uses TRBD1 or TRBD2 (6 bases each). This CDR3 has 14 amino acids. Per germline, CDR1 MNHNY and CDR2 SVGAGI (reference sequence). Trimming took off 2 bases at V and 3 bases at J, with 11 bases between the two ends. Here the CDR3 reads CASSYGGRSYEQYF. The CDR3 DNA follows: TGTGCCAGCAGTTACGGGGGGCGAAGCTACGAGCAGTACTTC.

The chain is built from TRBV7-9 and TRBJ1-5, with unresolved D. Trimming took off 5 bases at V and 2 bases at J, with 13 bases between the two ends. Germline V gene data show CDR1 as SEHNR and CDR2 as FQNEAQ (reference sequence). The CDR3 runs 15 residues. CDR3 bases: TGTGCCAGCAGCGCCAACGCCTTAGGCAATCAGCCCCAGCATTTT. Translating it yields CASSANALGNQPQHF.

The rearrangement joins TRBV18 to TRBJ2-7; no clear D gene. The V end lost 7 bases, the J end lost 5 bases, and 15 bases lay between the germline ends. The CDR3 totals 13 residues. The V gene's germline CDR1 is KGHSH and CDR2 LQKENI. The CDR3 DNA follows: TGTGCCAGCTGCCTCTTGTGGGGTGACGAGCAGTACTTC. Amino acids: CASCLLWGDEQYF. Variable domain in full (rest from reference TRBV18 and TRBJ2-7): NAGVMQNPRHLVRRRGQEARLRCSPMKGHSHVYWYRQLPEEGLKFMVYLQKENIIDESGMPKERFSAEFPKEGPSILRIQQVVRGDSAAYFCASCLLWGDEQYFGPGTRLTVT.

The chain recombines TRBV2 with TRBJ2-3; 8 bases map to TRBD2. The CDR3 spans 15 residues. Germline loops: CDR1 SNHLY, CDR2 FYNNEI. Trimming at V came to 5 bases and at J to 1 base, leaving 5 bases not matched to a gene. The CDR3 DNA reads as TGTGCCAGCAGTCCCTGGCGGGGGGGCACAGATACGCAGTATTTT. Translated, it gives CASSPWRGGTDTQYF.

The chain is built from TRBV19 and TRBJ1-2; 7 nucleotides align to TRBD1. CDR3 length equals 14 residues. V dropped 5 bases and J dropped 4; count of bases not matched to a gene: 7. CDR1 LNHDA and CDR2 SQIVND come from the germline V gene (reference sequence). CDR3 amino acids: CASSPRDSVYGYTF. The CDR3 region has the DNA TGTGCCAGTAGTCCCCGGGACAGTGTCTATGGCTACACCTTC.

This clone was seen a few times. This chain connects TRBV29-1 to TRBJ1-1, with TRBD1 matching over 7 bases. The CDR3 covers 13 residues. V lost 7 bases and J lost 0; bases outside the gene matches: 5. CDR1 SQVTM and CDR2 ANQGSEA come from the germline V gene. The CDR3 sequence: CSARTGLNTEAFF. In DNA form, the CDR3 reads TGCAGCGCTAGGACAGGATTGAACACTGAAGCTTTCTTT.

J is TRBJ1-1 and V is TRBV10-3; D is possibly TRBD1 (5 bases). V dropped 7 bases and J dropped 1 base, with 10 bases sitting between them. Germline values: CDR1 ENHRY, CDR2 SYGVKD. CDR3 size: 13 residues. The CDR3 sequence is CAIKGTENTEAFF. CDR3 nucleotides: TGTGCCATCAAAGGGACGGAGAACACTGAAGCTTTCTTT.

V and J are TRBV5-1 and TRBJ2-5; weak D call: TRBD2 (6 bases). Germline V gene sequence: CDR1 SGHRS, CDR2 YFSETQ. Between the trimmed V and J ends, which lost 0 bases and 5 bases, there was a span of 14 bases. The CDR3 is 15 amino acids. CDR3 sequence: CASSLAGGPMETQYF. The CDR3 DNA reads as TGCGCCAGCAGCTTGGCCGGGGGTCCGATGGAGACCCAGTACTTC. Drawing the rest from reference TRBV5-1 and TRBJ2-5, the complete variable domain is KAGVTQTPRYLIKTRGQQVTLSCSPISGHRSVSWYQQTPGQGLQFLFEYFSETQRNKGNFPGRFSGRQFSNSRSEMNVSTLELGDSALYLCASSLAGGPMETQYFGPGTRLLVL.